Listed here are 7 T cell receptor beta chains from one sample, sequenced in a study of shared clonotypes between healthy human individuals. Sequencing used immunoSEQ multiplex PCR; TCRdb keeps in-frame clones, though not all of them. This table has about 1 million clones, around four fifths appearing once. The source material was memory CD4+ T cells sorted from blood. Subset: CD45RA-negative fraction. The receptors stem from a man aged 18 to 29 in good health.

A few counts support this clone. The chain joins TRBV10-3 to TRBJ2-2, with D possibly matching TRBD1 (7 bases). The CDR3 spans 16 residues. From germline, CDR1 is ENHRY and CDR2 SYGVKD. Deletions cut 4 bases from V and 3 bases from J, with 15 bases between. The CDR3: CAISGQGGVYTGELFF. The CDR3 nucleotides are TGTGCCATCAGTGGACAGGGAGGTGTTTACACCGGGGAGCTGTTTTTT.

The chain links TRBV25-1 to TRBJ2-5, with TRBD2 identical over 7 bases. The J segment lost 5 bases and the V segment lost 0 bases, leaving 15 bases of the junction unmatched. Germline V gene data show CDR1 as MGHDK and CDR2 as SYGVNS. This CDR3 comprises 18 residues. The CDR3 region has the DNA TGTGCCAGCAGTGAATATCCCTGGCGGGAGTACGGCGGGGAGACCCAGTACTTC. Protein sequence: CASSEYPWREYGGETQYF.

The chain uses TRBV10-1 and TRBJ1-1, with no clear D. The CDR3 runs 14 residues. V gave up 1 base and J gave up 1 base, with 7 bases separating them. Germline V gene lookup returns CDR1 WNHNN and CDR2 SYGVQD (reference sequence). CDR3 sequence: CASSEYRQNTEAFF. The CDR3 DNA reads as TGCGCCAGCAGTGAGTATCGGCAGAACACTGAAGCTTTCTTT.

As for this clone: Sequence at one end of the junction differs from germline and may be a read error. This chain connects TRBV4-3 to TRBJ1-1; D is uncertain. The V gene's germline CDR1 is LGHNA and CDR2 YSLEER. CDR3 length: 15 amino acids. The CDR3 DNA follows: TGCGCCAGCAACCAAGCTTGGACCCTGAACACTGAAGCTTTCTTT. Translated: CASNQAWTLNTEAFF.

Concerning this clone: The same CDR3 is also encoded by other DNA sequences in this sample. The V gene is TRBV25-1, the J gene TRBJ2-5, with D possibly being TRBD1 or TRBD2 (5 bases each). Germline lookup yields CDR1 MGHDK and CDR2 SYGVNS. V was shortened by 5 bases and J by 1 base, with 23 bases between the two germline ends. The CDR3 has 18 residues. The CDR3: CASSPLGARATPQETQYF. In nucleotides, the CDR3 is TGTGCCAGCAGTCCGTTAGGGGCGCGGGCCACCCCCCAAGAGACCCAGTACTTC.

This rearrangement joins TRBV7-2 to TRBJ2-7; 7 bases are a match to TRBD2. Trimming took 4 bases from V and 3 from J; bases not matched to a gene: 9. This CDR3 has 15 amino acids. Germline CDR1 reads SGHTA; CDR2 reads FQGNSA. CDR3 loop: CASSSGGRGVYEQYF. CDR3 bases: TGTGCCAGCAGCTCGGGGGGACGGGGGGTCTACGAGCAGTACTTC. The complete variable domain, with remaining parts taken from reference TRBV7-2 and TRBJ2-7, reads GAGVSQSPSNKVTEKGKDVELRCDPISGHTALYWYRQSLGQGLEFLIYFQGNSAPDKSGLPSDRFSAERTGGSVSTLTIQRTQQEDSAVYLCASSSGGRGVYEQYFGPGTRLTVT.

CDR3 DNA sequence: TGTGCCAGCAGCTTAACAAACAATGAGCAGTTCTTC. It specifies CASSLTNNEQFF. The V gene is TRBV7-9, the J gene TRBJ2-1; D call uncertain. This CDR3 is built from 12 residues. Germline assignment: CDR1 SEHNR and CDR2 FQNEAQ (reference sequence). Trimming shortened V by 2 bases and J by 5 bases, and 4 bases separated the two germline ends.